Below, 9 T cell receptor beta chains from the same sample are listed, as sequenced in a study of control samples from healthy donors and cancer patients. TCRdb's copy holds only in-frame clones and misses some; the assay was immunoSEQ multiplex PCR. The sample comprises about 140,000 clones, 80% to 90% of which are singletons, and roughly 9% rests with the top ten. The specimen was blood. These receptors were taken from a woman aged 25 to 39 in good health.

This chain connects TRBV24-1 to TRBJ1-4, with TRBD1 matching over 8 bases. This CDR3 is 15 amino acids long. Germline values: CDR1 KGHDR, CDR2 SFDVKD. V lost 4 bases to trimming and J lost 3 bases; unmatched junction nucleotides: 3. The CDR3 sequence is CATSETTGANEKLFF. CDR3 in DNA: TGTGCCACCAGTGAGACGACAGGGGCTAATGAAAAACTGTTTTTT.

Written as DNA, the CDR3 is TGTGCCAGCAGCCAAGGAGGCGGGATTCACTCTGGAAACACCATATATTTT. Protein sequence: CASSQGGGIHSGNTIYF. V usage is TRBV3-1 (or the pseudogene TRBV3-2) and J usage is TRBJ1-3; unclear D gene. The CDR3 covers 17 residues. Germline V gene sequence: CDR1 LGHDT, CDR2 YNNKEL (reference sequence). V dropped 1 base and J dropped 0 bases, with 13 bases sitting between them.

This clone was detected once. The CDR3 is CASSIRGGSTGELFF. The CDR3 coding sequence is TGTGCCAGCAGCATACGGGGGGGCAGCACCGGGGAGCTGTTTTTT. This chain connects TRBV7-9 to TRBJ2-2; 8 bases agree with TRBD2. Germline lookup yields CDR1 SEHNR and CDR2 FQNEAQ (reference sequence). Trimming removed 5 bases from V and 4 bases from J; junction bases left unmatched: 6. This CDR3 is 15 amino acids long.

This chain connects TRBV5-4 to TRBJ2-1; 7 nucleotides align to TRBD1. The trim removed 4 bases at V and 4 bases at J, leaving 11 bases unmatched. Per the germline V gene, CDR1 is SGHNT and CDR2 is YYREEE (reference sequence). The CDR3 is 16 amino acids. In DNA form, the CDR3 reads TGTGCCAGCAGCCCGGGTTTCGGGACAGAGTACAATGAGCAGTTCTTC. It specifies CASSPGFGTEYNEQFF.

This sequence joins TRBV10-3 and TRBJ2-7; 10 nucleotides align to TRBD2. From germline, CDR1 is ENHRY and CDR2 SYGVKD. V lost 6 bases and J lost 0; bases outside the gene matches: 5. This CDR3 contains 15 residues. CDR3: CAIRPTSGASYEQYF. In nucleotides, the CDR3 is TGTGCCATCAGGCCTACTAGCGGGGCCTCCTACGAGCAGTACTTC.

V usage is TRBV7-9 and J usage is TRBJ2-5; 14 nucleotides match TRBD2. V lost 5 bases and J lost 4; bases outside the gene matches: 3. Per the germline V gene, CDR1 is SEHNR and CDR2 is FQNEAQ (reference sequence). The CDR3 contains 15 residues. CDR3: CASSPGLAGVETQYF. DNA of the CDR3: TGTGCCAGCAGCCCGGGACTAGCGGGAGTAGAGACCCAGTACTTC.

The CDR3 region is CALGLAGGFNEQFF. The CDR3 region has the DNA TGTGCCTTGGGACTAGCGGGAGGCTTCAATGAGCAGTTCTTC. The chain couples TRBV30 to TRBJ2-1, with 15 bases fitting TRBD2. Losses at the gene ends were 7 bases for V and 6 bases for J; bases not matched to a gene: 4. This CDR3 contains 14 residues. CDR1 GTSNPN and CDR2 SVGIG come from the germline V gene (reference sequence).

V is TRBV14 and J is TRBJ2-7; TRBD2 matches at 8 bases. The CDR3 length is 14 residues. V lost 4 bases and J lost 3; bases outside the gene matches: 5. From germline, CDR1 is SGHDN and CDR2 FVKESK. The CDR3 loop reads CASSLVAGYYEQYF. In DNA, the CDR3 is TGTGCCAGCAGCCTCGTAGCGGGATACTACGAGCAGTACTTC.

The chain joins TRBV6-4 to TRBJ2-6, with a possible D match to TRBD2 (5 bases). With 2 bases removed from V and 0 bases from J, the gap between germline ends came to 5 bases. CDR3 length: 15 amino acids. Per germline, CDR1 MRHNA and CDR2 SNTAGT. The CDR3 DNA sequence: TGTGCCAGCAGTGACGAGGGCTCTGGGGCCAACGTCCTGACTTTC. Translation: CASSDEGSGANVLTF.